Listed here are 7 T cell receptor beta chains from one sample, sequenced in a study of blood T cell repertoires in COVID-19. Clones were sequenced by immunoSEQ multiplex PCR, and TCRdb holds only the in-frame ones, with some missing. The sample carries about 190,000 clones, almost 80% recorded once. Input material: peripheral blood. Source of these receptors: a woman between 65 and 79 years old with acute or convalescent COVID-19.

The rearrangement links TRBV21-1 to TRBJ2-6; TRBD1 is the table's D call and was not checked against the DNA. TRBV21-1 is annotated as a pseudogene. This CDR3 is 20 amino acids long. This CDR3 is CASSKPRTDRLPSGANVLTF. CDR3 DNA: TGTGCCAGCAGCAAACCCCGCACCGACAGATTACCCTCTGGGGCCAACGTCCTGACTTTC.

This rearrangement joins TRBV27 to TRBJ2-3; D might be TRBD2 (5 bases). The CDR3 has 15 residues. The germline V gene has CDR1 MNHEY and CDR2 SMNVEV (reference sequence). V gave up 4 bases and J gave up 6 bases, with 17 bases separating them. The CDR3, as DNA: TGTGCCAGCAGTTCACGCCCCGCGGGTTCGGATACGCAGTATTTT. It encodes CASSSRPAGSDTQYF.

This clone has at least ten counts. The chain recombines TRBV5-5 with TRBJ2-1, with a tentative D call TRBD2 (6 bases). The CDR3 is 14 amino acids. V lost 4 bases to trimming and J lost 5 bases, with 13 bases between them. Germline V CDR1 and CDR2: SGHKS, YYEKEE (reference sequence). CDR3: CASSPRDFNNEQFF. In DNA form, the CDR3 reads TGTGCCAGCAGCCCTAGGGACTTTAACAATGAGCAGTTCTTC.

This clone was seen a few times. The chain joins TRBV29-1 to TRBJ1-2; 7 bases align to TRBD1. Trimming removed 3 bases from V and 4 bases from J; junction bases left unmatched: 11. Germline assignment: CDR1 SQVTM and CDR2 ANQGSEA. The CDR3 totals 15 residues. The CDR3 spells CSVEGRGIGFYGYTF. The CDR3 coding sequence is TGCAGCGTTGAGGGCAGGGGGATCGGGTTCTATGGCTACACCTTC.

The rearrangement links TRBV7-3 to TRBJ2-2; TRBD1 matches 7 bases. Germline CDR1 SGHTA, CDR2 FQGTGA. The length of the CDR3 is 15 residues. The J segment lost 0 bases and the V segment lost 7 bases, leaving 5 bases of the junction unmatched. DNA of the CDR3: TGTGCCAGCACTCCAGGGGGTGCGAACACCGGGGAGCTGTTTTTT. Its protein is CASTPGGANTGELFF.

V and J are TRBV15 and TRBJ1-5, with TRBD1 as a possible D gene (5 bases). Between the trimmed V and J ends, which lost 0 bases and 7 bases, there was a span of 13 bases. Germline loops: CDR1 LNHNV, CDR2 YYDKDF (reference sequence). This CDR3 has 15 residues. CDR3 sequence: CATSRDLSGGQPQHF. CDR3 nucleotide sequence: TGTGCCACCAGCAGAGATTTATCGGGGGGGCAGCCCCAGCATTTT.

This chain joins TRBV27 and TRBJ1-3, with D perhaps matching TRBD1 (5 bases). The germline CDR1 and CDR2 sequences are MNHEY and SMNVEV (reference sequence). The length of the CDR3 is 16 residues. Trimming took off 3 bases at V and 0 bases at J, with 12 bases between the two ends. This CDR3 is CASSLMSGLSGNTIYF. In DNA form, the CDR3 reads TGTGCCAGCAGTTTGATGTCAGGGCTCTCTGGAAACACCATATATTTT.